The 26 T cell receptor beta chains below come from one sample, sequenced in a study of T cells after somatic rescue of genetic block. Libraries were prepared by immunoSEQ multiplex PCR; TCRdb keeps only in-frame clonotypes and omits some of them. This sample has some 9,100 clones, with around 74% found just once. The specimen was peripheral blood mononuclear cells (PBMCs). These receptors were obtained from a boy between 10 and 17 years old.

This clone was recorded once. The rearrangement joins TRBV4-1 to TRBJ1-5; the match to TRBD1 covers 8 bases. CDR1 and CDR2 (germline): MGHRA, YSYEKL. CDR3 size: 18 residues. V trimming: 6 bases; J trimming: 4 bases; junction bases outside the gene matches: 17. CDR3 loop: CASRQLLFPGQVNQPQHF. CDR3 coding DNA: TGCGCCAGCAGACAACTACTTTTTCCGGGACAGGTAAATCAGCCCCAGCATTTT.

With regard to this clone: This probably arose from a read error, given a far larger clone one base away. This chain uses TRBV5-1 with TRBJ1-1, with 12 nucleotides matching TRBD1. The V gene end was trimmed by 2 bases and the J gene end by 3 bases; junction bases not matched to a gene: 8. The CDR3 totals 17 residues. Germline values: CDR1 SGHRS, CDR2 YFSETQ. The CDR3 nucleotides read TGCGCCAGCAGCTTCCGGGACAGGGGGCCGGTGGACACTGAAGCTTTCTTT. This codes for CASSFRDRGPVDTEAFF.

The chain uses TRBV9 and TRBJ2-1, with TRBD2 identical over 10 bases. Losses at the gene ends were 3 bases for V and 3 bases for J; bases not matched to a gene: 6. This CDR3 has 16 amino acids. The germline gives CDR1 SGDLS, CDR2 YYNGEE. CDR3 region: CASSAPGLADYNEQFF. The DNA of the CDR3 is TGTGCCAGCAGCGCCCCCGGACTAGCGGACTACAATGAGCAGTTCTTC.

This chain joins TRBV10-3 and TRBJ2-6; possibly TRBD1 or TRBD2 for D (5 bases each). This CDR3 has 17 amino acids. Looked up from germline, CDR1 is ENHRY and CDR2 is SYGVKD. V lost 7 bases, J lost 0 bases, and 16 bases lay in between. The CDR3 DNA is TGTGCCATCAATCCCGGGGCGCCCAGCTCTGGGGCCAACGTCCTGACTTTC. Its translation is CAINPGAPSSGANVLTF.

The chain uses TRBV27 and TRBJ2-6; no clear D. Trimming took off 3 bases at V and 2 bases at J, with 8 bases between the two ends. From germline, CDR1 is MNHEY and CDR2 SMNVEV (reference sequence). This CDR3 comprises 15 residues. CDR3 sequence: CASSLRQTGANVLTF. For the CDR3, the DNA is TGTGCCAGCAGTTTGAGGCAGACTGGGGCCAACGTCCTGACTTTC. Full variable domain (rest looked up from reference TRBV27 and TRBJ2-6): EAQVTQNPRYLITVTGKKLTVTCSQNMNHEYMSWYRQDPGLGLRQIYYSMNVEVTDKGDVPEGYKVSRKEKRNFPLILESPSPNQTSLYFCASSLRQTGANVLTFGAGSRLTVL.

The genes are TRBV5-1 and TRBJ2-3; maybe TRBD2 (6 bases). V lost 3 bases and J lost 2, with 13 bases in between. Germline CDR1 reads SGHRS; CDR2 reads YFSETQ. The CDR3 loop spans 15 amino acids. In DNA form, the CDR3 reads TGCGCCAGCAGCTGGCCGGCGGGAATCACAGATACGCAGTATTTT. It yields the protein CASSWPAGITDTQYF. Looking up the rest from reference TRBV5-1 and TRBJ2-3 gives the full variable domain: KAGVTQTPRYLIKTRGQQVTLSCSPISGHRSVSWYQQTPGQGLQFLFEYFSETQRNKGNFPGRFSGRQFSNSRSEMNVSTLELGDSALYLCASSWPAGITDTQYFGPGTRLTVL.

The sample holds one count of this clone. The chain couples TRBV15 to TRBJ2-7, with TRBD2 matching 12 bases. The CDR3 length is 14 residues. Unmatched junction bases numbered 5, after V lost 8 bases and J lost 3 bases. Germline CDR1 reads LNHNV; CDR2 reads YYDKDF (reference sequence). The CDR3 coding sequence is TGTGCCACCCGTCTGACTAGCGGGAGCTACGAGCAGTACTTC. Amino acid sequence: CATRLTSGSYEQYF.

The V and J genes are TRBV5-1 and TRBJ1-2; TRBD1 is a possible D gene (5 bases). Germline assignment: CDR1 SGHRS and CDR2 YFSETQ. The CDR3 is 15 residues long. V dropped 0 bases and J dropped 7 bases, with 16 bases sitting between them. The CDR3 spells CASSLDGGSGFGYTF. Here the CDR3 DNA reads TGCGCCAGCAGCTTGGATGGGGGTTCGGGGTTTGGCTACACCTTC.

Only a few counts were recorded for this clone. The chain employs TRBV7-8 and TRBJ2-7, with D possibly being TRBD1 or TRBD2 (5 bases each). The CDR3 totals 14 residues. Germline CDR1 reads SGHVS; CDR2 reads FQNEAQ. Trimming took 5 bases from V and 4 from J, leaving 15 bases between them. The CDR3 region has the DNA TGTGCCAGCAGCCGTTGGGACCTCCCATACGAGCAGTACTTC. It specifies CASSRWDLPYEQYF.

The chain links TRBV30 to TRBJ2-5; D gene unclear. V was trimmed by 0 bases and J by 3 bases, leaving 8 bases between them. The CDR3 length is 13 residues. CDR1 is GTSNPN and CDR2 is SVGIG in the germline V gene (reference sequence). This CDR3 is CAWSVERKETQYF. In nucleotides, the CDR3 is TGTGCCTGGAGTGTAGAAAGGAAAGAGACCCAGTACTTC.

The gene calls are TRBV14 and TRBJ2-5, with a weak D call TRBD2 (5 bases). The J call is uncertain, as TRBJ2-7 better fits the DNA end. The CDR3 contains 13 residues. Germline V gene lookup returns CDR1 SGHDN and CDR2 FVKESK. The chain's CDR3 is CASSRGLSYEQYF. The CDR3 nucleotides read TGTGCCAGCAGCCGAGGACTCTCCTACGAGCAGTACTTC.

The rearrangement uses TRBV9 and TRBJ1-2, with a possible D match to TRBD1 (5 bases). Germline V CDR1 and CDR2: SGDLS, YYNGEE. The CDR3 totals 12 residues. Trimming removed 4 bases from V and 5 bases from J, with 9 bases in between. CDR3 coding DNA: TGTGCCAGCAGCCTGGGACTGTATGGCTACACCTTC. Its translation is CASSLGLYGYTF.

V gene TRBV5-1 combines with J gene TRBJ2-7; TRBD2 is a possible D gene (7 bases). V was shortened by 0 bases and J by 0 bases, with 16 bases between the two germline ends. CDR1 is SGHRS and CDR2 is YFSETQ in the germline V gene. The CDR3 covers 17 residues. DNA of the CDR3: TGCGCCAGCAGCTTGGTCGTGGGGGGCGGGAGCTCCTACGAGCAGTACTTC. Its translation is CASSLVVGGGSSYEQYF.

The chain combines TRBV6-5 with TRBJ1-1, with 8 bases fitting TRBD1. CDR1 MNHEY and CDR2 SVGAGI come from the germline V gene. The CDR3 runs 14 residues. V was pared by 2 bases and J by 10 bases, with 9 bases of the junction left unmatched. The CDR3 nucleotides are TGTGCCAGCAGTTACCCCGACAGGGGTATGGCAGCTTTCTTT. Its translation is CASSYPDRGMAAFF.

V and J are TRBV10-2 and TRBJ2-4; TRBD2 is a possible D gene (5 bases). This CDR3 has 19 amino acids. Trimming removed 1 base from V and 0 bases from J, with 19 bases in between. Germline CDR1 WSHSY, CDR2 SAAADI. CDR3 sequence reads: CASSEYGGWSALAKNIQYF. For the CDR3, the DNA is TGCGCCAGCAGTGAGTATGGAGGTTGGTCAGCTCTAGCCAAAAACATTCAGTACTTC.

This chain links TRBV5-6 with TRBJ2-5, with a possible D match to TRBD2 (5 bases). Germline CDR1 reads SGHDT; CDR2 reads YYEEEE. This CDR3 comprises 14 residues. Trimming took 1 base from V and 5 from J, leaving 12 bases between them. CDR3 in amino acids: CASSLSLALETQYF. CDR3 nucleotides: TGTGCCAGCAGCTTGAGTCTAGCTTTGGAGACCCAGTACTTC. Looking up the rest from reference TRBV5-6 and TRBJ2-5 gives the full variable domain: DAGVTQSPTHLIKTRGQQVTLRCSPKSGHDTVSWYQQALGQGPQFIFQYYEEEERQRGNFPDRFSGHQFPNYSSELNVNALLLGDSALYLCASSLSLALETQYFGPGTRLLVL.

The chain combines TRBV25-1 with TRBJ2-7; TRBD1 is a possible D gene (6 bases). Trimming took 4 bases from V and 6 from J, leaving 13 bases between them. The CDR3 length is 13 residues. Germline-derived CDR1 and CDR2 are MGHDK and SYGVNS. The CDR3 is CASSGGLGSEQYF. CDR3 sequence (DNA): TGTGCCAGCAGTGGGGGGCTGGGGAGCGAGCAGTACTTC.

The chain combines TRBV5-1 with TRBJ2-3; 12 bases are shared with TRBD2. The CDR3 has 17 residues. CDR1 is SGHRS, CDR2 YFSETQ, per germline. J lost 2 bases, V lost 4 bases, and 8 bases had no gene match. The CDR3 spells CASSTQGLAGTTDTQYF. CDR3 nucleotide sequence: TGCGCCAGCAGCACGCAAGGACTAGCGGGGACCACAGATACGCAGTATTTT. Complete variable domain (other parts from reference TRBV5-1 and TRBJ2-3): KAGVTQTPRYLIKTRGQQVTLSCSPISGHRSVSWYQQTPGQGLQFLFEYFSETQRNKGNFPGRFSGRQFSNSRSEMNVSTLELGDSALYLCASSTQGLAGTTDTQYFGPGTRLTVL.

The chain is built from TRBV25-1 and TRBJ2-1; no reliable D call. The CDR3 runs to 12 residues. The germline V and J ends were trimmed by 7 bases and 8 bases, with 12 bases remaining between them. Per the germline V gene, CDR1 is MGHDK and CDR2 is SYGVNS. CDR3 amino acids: CASKENRHEQFF. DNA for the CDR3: TGTGCCAGCAAGGAGAATCGCCATGAGCAGTTCTTC. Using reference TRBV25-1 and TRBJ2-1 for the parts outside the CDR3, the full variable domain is EADIYQTPRYLVIGTGKKITLECSQTMGHDKMYWYQQDPGMELHLIHYSYGVNSTEKGDLSSESTVSRIRTEHFPLTLESARPSHTSQYLCASKENRHEQFFGPGTRLTVL.

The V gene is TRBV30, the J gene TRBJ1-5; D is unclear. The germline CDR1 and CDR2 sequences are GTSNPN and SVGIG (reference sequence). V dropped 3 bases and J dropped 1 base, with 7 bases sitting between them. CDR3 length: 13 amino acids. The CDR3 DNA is TGTGCCTGGAGCTTCCGGAGCAATCAGCCCCAGCATTTT. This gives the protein CAWSFRSNQPQHF.

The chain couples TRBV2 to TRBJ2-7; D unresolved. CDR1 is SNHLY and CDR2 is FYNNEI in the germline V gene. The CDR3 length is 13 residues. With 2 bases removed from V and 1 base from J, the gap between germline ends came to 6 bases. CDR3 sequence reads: CASSENDSYEQYF. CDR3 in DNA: TGTGCCAGCAGTGAAAACGATTCCTACGAGCAGTACTTC. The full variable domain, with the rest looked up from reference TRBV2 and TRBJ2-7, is EPEVTQTPSHQVTQMGQEVILRCVPISNHLYFYWYRQILGQKVEFLVSFYNNEISEKSEIFDDQFSVERPDGSNFTLKIRSTKLEDSAMYFCASSENDSYEQYFGPGTRLTVT.

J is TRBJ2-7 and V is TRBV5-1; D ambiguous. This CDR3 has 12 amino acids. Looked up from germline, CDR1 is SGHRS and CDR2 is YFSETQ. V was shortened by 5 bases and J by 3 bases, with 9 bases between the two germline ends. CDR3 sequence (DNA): TGCGCCAGCAGTTTATGGGGCTACGAGCAGTACTTC. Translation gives CASSLWGYEQYF.

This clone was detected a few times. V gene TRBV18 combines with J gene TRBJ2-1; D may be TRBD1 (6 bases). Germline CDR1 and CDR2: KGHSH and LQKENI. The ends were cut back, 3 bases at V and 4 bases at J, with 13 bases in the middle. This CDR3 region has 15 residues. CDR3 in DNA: TGTGCCAGCTCACCCCTAGGACAGTTTTACAATGAGCAGTTCTTC. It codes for CASSPLGQFYNEQFF. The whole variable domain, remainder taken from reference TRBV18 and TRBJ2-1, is NAGVMQNPRHLVRRRGQEARLRCSPMKGHSHVYWYRQLPEEGLKFMVYLQKENIIDESGMPKERFSAEFPKEGPSILRIQQVVRGDSAAYFCASSPLGQFYNEQFFGPGTRLTVL.

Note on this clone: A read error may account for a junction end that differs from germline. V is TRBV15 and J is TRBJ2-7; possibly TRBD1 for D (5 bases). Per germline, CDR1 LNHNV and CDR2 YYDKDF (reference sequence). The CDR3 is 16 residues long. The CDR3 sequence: CATSRGVGRDVYGQYF. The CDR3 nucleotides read TGTGCCACCAGCAGAGGCGTCGGCAGGGATGTCTACGGGCAGTACTTC. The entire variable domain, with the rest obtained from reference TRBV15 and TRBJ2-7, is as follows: DAMVIQNPRYQVTQFGKPVTLSCSQTLNHNVMYWYQQKSSQAPKLLFHYYDKDFNNEADTPDNFQSRRPNTSFCFLDIRSPGLGDTAMYLCATSRGVGRDVYGQYFGPGTRLTVT.

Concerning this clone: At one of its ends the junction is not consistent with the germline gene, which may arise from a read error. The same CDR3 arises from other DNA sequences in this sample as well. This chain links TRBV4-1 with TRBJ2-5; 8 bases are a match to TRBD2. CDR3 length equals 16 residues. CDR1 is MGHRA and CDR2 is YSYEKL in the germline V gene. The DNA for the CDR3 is TGTGCCAGCAGCCCGGGTGCGGGGGGCCATCAAGAGACCCAGTACTTC. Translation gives CASSPGAGGHQETQYF.

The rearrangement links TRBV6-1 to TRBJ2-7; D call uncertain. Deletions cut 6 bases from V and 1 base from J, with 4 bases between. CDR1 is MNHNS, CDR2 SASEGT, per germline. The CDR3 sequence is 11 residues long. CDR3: CASRMSYEQYF. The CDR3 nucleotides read TGTGCCAGCAGGATGTCCTACGAGCAGTACTTC.